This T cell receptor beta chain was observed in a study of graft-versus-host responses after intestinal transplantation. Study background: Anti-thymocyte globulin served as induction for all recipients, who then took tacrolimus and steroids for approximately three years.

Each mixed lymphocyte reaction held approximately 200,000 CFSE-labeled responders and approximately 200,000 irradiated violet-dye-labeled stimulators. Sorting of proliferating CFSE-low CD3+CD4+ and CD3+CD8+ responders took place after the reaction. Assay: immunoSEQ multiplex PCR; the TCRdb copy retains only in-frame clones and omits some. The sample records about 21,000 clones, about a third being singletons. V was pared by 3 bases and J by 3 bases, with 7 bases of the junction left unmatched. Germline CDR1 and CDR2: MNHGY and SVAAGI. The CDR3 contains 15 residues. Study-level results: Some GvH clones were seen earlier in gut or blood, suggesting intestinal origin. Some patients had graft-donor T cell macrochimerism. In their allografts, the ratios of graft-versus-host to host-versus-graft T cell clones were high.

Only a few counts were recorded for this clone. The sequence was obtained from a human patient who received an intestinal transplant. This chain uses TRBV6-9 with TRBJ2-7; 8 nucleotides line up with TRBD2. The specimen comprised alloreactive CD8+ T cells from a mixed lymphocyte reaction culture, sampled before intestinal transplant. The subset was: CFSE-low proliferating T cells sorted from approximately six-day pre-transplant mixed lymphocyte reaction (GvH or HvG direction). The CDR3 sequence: CASSYSVSGGYEQYF. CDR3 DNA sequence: TGTGCCAGCAGTTACAGCGTGAGCGGGGGCTACGAGCAGTACTTC.